This T cell receptor beta chain is drawn from a study of shared clonotypes between healthy human individuals. A note on this clone: Antigen unknown.

Study-level findings and limits: It was observed that 5% to 6% of naive CD4 clonotypes were shared across a few donors. Lower generation probabilities were found for non-shared clonotypes than for those shared by all four donors. Sharing of clonotypes among donors was expected to vary with sequencing depth.

Per the original methods: Junction-only sequences without quality scores came from ImmunoSEQ, so filtering differed. The assay was immunoSEQ multiplex PCR, and TCRdb's table has in-frame clones only and misses some. That table supplies the V and J calls and clone size; D and trimming were determined from the DNA. The sample has some 650,000 clones, almost 97% seen once. The CDR3 covers 14 residues. V was cut by 5 bases and J by 4 bases, with 14 bases left in between. Germline lookup yields CDR1 SEHNR and CDR2 FQNEAQ (reference sequence). What was sequenced was naive CD4+ T cells sorted from blood. Sample subset: CD45RA+ positively selected. The chain couples TRBV7-9 to TRBJ2-5; no clear D gene. This TCR was sampled from a woman younger than 45 in good health. In DNA form, the CDR3 reads TGTGCCAGCAGCCTACTTGGGGTCGGAGAGACCCAGTACTTC. Translating it yields CASSLLGVGETQYF.